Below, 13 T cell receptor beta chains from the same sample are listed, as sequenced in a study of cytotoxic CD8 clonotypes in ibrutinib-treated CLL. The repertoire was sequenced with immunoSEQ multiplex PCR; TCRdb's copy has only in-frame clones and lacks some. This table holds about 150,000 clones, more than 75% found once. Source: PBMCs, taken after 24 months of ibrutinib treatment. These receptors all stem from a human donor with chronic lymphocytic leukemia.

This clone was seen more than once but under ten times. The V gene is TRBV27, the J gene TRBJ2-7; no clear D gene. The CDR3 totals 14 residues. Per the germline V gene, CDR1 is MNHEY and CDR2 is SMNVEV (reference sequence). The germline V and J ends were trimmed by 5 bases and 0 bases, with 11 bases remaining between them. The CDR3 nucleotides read TGTGCCAGCAGTCCGGGCCGATTCTCCTACGAGCAGTACTTC. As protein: CASSPGRFSYEQYF.

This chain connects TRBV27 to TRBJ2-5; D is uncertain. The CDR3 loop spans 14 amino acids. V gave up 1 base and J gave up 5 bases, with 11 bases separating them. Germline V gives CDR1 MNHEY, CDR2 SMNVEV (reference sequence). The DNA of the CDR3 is TGTGCCAGCAGTTTATTGGTTAGCAGGGAGACCCAGTACTTC. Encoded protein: CASSLLVSRETQYF.

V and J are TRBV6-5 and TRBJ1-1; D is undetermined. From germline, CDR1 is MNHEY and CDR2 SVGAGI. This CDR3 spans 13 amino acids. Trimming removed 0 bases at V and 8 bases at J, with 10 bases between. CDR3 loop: CASSYSWETEAFF. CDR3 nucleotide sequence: TGTGCCAGCAGTTACTCGTGGGAGACGGAAGCTTTCTTT.

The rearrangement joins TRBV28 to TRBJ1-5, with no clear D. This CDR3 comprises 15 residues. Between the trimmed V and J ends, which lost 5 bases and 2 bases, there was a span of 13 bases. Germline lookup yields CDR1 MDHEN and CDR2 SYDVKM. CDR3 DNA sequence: TGTGCCAGCAGTCTTGTACCGTTGGGCAATCAGCCCCAGCATTTT. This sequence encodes CASSLVPLGNQPQHF. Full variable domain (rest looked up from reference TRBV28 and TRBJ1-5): DVKVTQSSRYLVKRTGEKVFLECVQDMDHENMFWYRQDPGLGLRLIYFSYDVKMKEKGDIPEGYSVSREKKERFSLILESASTNQTSMYLCASSLVPLGNQPQHFGDGTRLSIL.

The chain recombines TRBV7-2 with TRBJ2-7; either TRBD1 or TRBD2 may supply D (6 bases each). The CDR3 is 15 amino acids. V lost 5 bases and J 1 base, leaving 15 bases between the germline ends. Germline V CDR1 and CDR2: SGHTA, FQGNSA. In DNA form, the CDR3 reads TGTGCCAGCAGCCATGGGGGGCAAAAATCCTACGAGCAGTACTTC. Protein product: CASSHGGQKSYEQYF.

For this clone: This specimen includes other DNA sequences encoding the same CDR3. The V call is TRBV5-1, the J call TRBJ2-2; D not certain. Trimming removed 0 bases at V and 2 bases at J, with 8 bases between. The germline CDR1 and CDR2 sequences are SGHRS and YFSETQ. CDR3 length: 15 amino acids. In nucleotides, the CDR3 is TGCGCCAGCAGCTTGGCAGGACCTAACACCGGGGAGCTGTTTTTT. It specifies CASSLAGPNTGELFF.

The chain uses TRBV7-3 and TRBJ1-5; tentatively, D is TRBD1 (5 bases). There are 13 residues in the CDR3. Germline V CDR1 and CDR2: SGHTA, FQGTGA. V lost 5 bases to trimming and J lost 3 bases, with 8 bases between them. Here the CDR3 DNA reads TGTGCCAGCAGCCAAGGACACAATCAGCCCCAGCATTTT. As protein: CASSQGHNQPQHF.

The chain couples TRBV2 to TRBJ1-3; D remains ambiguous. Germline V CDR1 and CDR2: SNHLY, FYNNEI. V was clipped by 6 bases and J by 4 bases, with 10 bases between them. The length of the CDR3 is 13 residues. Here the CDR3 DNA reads TGTGCCAGCAGACTGGACGTGGGAAACACCATATATTTT. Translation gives CASRLDVGNTIYF. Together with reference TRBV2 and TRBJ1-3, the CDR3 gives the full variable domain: EPEVTQTPSHQVTQMGQEVILRCVPISNHLYFYWYRQILGQKVEFLVSFYNNEISEKSEIFDDQFSVERPDGSNFTLKIRSTKLEDSAMYFCASRLDVGNTIYFGEGSWLTVV.

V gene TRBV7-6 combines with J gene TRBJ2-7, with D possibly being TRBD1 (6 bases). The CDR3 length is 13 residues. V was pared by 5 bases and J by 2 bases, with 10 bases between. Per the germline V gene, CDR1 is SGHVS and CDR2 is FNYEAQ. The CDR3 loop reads CASSQTGTYEQYF. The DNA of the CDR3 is TGTGCCAGCAGCCAGACAGGAACCTACGAGCAGTACTTC. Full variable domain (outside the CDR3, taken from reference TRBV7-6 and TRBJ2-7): GAGVSQSPRYKVTKRGQDVALRCDPISGHVSLYWYRQALGQGPEFLTYFNYEAQQDKSGLPNDRFSAERPEGSISTLTIQRTEQRDSAMYRCASSQTGTYEQYFGPGTRLTVT.

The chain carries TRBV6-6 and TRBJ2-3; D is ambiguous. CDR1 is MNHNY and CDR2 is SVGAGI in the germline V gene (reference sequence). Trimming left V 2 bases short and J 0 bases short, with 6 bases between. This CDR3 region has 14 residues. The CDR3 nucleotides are TGTGCCAGCAGTTACGACGACAGCACAGATACGCAGTATTTT. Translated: CASSYDDSTDTQYF.

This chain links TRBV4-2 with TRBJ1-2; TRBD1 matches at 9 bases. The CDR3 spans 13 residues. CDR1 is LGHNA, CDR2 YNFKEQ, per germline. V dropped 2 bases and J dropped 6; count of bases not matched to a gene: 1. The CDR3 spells CASSQWTGDGYTF. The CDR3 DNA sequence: TGTGCCAGCAGCCAATGGACAGGGGATGGCTACACCTTC.

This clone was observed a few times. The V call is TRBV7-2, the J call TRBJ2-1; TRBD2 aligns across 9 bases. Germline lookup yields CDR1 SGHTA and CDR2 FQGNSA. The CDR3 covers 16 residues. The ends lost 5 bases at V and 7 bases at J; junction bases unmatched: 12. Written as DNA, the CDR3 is TGTGCCAGCAGCCCCCAAAGGACTAGCGCGGGTAATGAGCAGTTCTTC. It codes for CASSPQRTSAGNEQFF.

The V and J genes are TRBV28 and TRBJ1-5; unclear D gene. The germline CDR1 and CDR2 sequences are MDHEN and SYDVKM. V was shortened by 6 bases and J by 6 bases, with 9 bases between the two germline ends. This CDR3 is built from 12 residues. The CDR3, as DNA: TGTGCCAGCAGCGAGCTTAGTCAGCCCCAGCATTTT. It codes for CASSELSQPQHF.